This entry lists 32 T cell receptor beta chains sequenced from one sample in a study of blood T cell repertoires in COVID-19. Produced via immunoSEQ multiplex PCR; TCRdb's table is partial and in-frame only. The sample consists of roughly 220,000 clones, 70% to 90% of them appearing once. Sample: peripheral blood. These receptor sequences come from a man younger than 45 who had recovered from COVID-19.

This clone was counted a few times. As DNA, the CDR3 is TGTGCCAGTAGTAAGCGAGTTGGCTACACCTTC. Encoded protein: CASSKRVGYTF. The chain employs TRBV19 and TRBJ1-2; no clear D gene. The V end lost 4 bases, the J end lost 7 bases, and 7 bases lay between the germline ends. The CDR3 runs 11 residues. Germline V lookup: CDR1 LNHDA, CDR2 SQIVND (reference sequence). The whole variable domain, remainder taken from reference TRBV19 and TRBJ1-2, is DGGITQSPKYLFRKEGQNVTLSCEQNLNHDAMYWYRQDPGQGLRLIYYSQIVNDFQKGDIAEGYSVSREKKESFPLTVTSAQKNPTAFYLCASSKRVGYTFGSGTRLTVV.

CDR3 protein: CASSLAGAISTDTQYF. As DNA, the CDR3 is TGTGCCAGCAGCTTGGCAGGGGCAATAAGCACAGATACGCAGTATTTT. This chain joins TRBV5-4 and TRBJ2-3; a possible D gene is TRBD1 (6 bases). Per germline, CDR1 SGHNT and CDR2 YYREEE (reference sequence). V shed 0 bases and J shed 0 bases, with 11 bases lying between them. This CDR3 region has 16 residues.

This rearrangement joins TRBV2 to TRBJ2-2; 8 bases align to TRBD2. Germline V CDR1 and CDR2: SNHLY, FYNNEI. Unmatched junction bases numbered 8, after V lost 6 bases and J lost 2 bases. The CDR3 loop spans 16 amino acids. The CDR3 spells CASRERRGANTGELFF. The CDR3 DNA reads TGTGCCAGCAGGGAGCGGCGGGGGGCTAACACCGGGGAGCTGTTTTTT.

This clone occurred many times. The chain carries TRBV4-2 and TRBJ1-5; the D gene is possibly TRBD1 (5 bases). CDR3 length: 17 amino acids. Per the germline V gene, CDR1 is LGHNA and CDR2 is YNFKEQ. The ends were cut back, 0 bases at V and 6 bases at J, with 18 bases in the middle. DNA for the CDR3: TGTGCCAGCAGCCAAGAGGCCAGGGTGGATTCCCGTCAGCCCCAGCATTTT. Its translation is CASSQEARVDSRQPQHF.

V usage is TRBV10-3 and J usage is TRBJ2-5; 9 bases line up with TRBD1. From germline, CDR1 is ENHRY and CDR2 SYGVKD. This CDR3 has 16 amino acids. V shed 6 bases, J shed 4 bases, and the junction held 12 bases outside the gene matches. CDR3 residues: CAIRGLSTGGGETQYF. The CDR3 DNA reads TGTGCCATCAGAGGACTGTCGACAGGGGGAGGAGAGACCCAGTACTTC.

The V and J genes are TRBV4-1 and TRBJ2-5; 10 bases line up with TRBD2. This CDR3 spans 15 amino acids. In germline, CDR1 is MGHRA, CDR2 YSYEKL. V lost 0 bases to trimming and J lost 4 bases; unmatched junction nucleotides: 2. This chain's CDR3 is CASSQEAGGRETQYF. CDR3 bases: TGCGCCAGCAGCCAAGAAGCGGGGGGGCGAGAGACCCAGTACTTC.

This clone turned up a few times. The chain links TRBV29-1 to TRBJ1-1; TRBD1 aligns across 10 bases. CDR1 and CDR2 from the germline V gene are SQVTM and ANQGSEA. CDR3 length: 14 amino acids. With V trimmed by 6 bases and J by 0 bases, 4 bases remained unmatched. The CDR3 region has the DNA TGCAGCGTCGTGGGACAGGGGCTGAACACTGAAGCTTTCTTT. Translation: CSVVGQGLNTEAFF.

This clone was seen just once. The V call is TRBV5-4, the J call TRBJ2-5; D is possibly TRBD2 (6 bases). CDR3 size: 15 residues. Germline CDR1 SGHNT, CDR2 YYREEE (reference sequence). The ends were cut back, 4 bases at V and 3 bases at J, with 16 bases in the middle. The CDR3 region has the DNA TGTGCCAGCAGCCCCCGCCTAGGCGGGGAAGAGACCCAGTACTTC. Protein: CASSPRLGGEETQYF.

The CDR3, as DNA: TGTGCCACAAGGCGACAGGAAGGAGGTGCCGGGGAGCTGTTTTTT. It translates to CATRRQEGGAGELFF. The V call is TRBV19, the J call TRBJ2-2; D is possibly TRBD1 (6 bases). CDR1 is LNHDA, CDR2 SQIVND, per germline (reference sequence). The V gene lost 10 bases and the J gene lost 6 bases, with 21 bases spanning the gap. The CDR3 runs to 15 residues.

The chain combines TRBV29-1 with TRBJ2-7, with D perhaps TRBD2 (6 bases). The ends were cut back, 2 bases at V and 6 bases at J, with 8 bases in the middle. The germline V gene encodes CDR1 SQVTM and CDR2 ANQGSEA. The CDR3 covers 11 residues. The chain's CDR3 is CSVETGSEQYF. The DNA for the CDR3 is TGCAGCGTTGAAACCGGGAGCGAGCAGTACTTC.

V and J are TRBV6-1 and TRBJ2-2; D is possibly TRBD1 (6 bases). This CDR3 region has 14 residues. Trimming left V 3 bases short and J 1 base short, with 6 bases between. Germline CDR1 reads MNHNS; CDR2 reads SASEGT. The CDR3 here is CASSEGQNTGELFF. The CDR3 DNA sequence: TGTGCCAGCAGTGAGGGACAGAACACCGGGGAGCTGTTTTTT.

This clone came up once. The chain links TRBV6-6 to TRBJ1-1, with TRBD1 identical over 7 bases. This CDR3 contains 11 residues. After removal of 8 bases from V and 3 bases from J, the junction contained 0 bases not matched to a gene. From germline, CDR1 is MNHNY and CDR2 SVGAGI (reference sequence). The CDR3 sequence: CASQGDTEAFF. CDR3 DNA: TGTGCCAGCCAGGGGGACACTGAAGCTTTCTTT.

The chain recombines TRBV5-1 with TRBJ1-4, with 9 bases fitting TRBD1. Germline CDR1 and CDR2: SGHRS and YFSETQ. After removal of 5 bases from V and 7 bases from J, the junction contained 12 bases not matched to a gene. The CDR3 contains 16 residues. The CDR3, as DNA: TGCGCCAGCAGACAAGTACAGGGGGCGTTTAGTGAAAAACTGTTTTTT. It specifies CASRQVQGAFSEKLFF.

V gene TRBV7-2 combines with J gene TRBJ2-4; 8 bases line up with TRBD1. With 5 bases clipped from V and 8 bases from J, the junction kept 5 bases outside the gene matches. There are 13 residues in the CDR3. Per germline, CDR1 SGHTA and CDR2 FQGNSA. The CDR3 coding sequence is TGTGCCAGCAGCCAAGACAGGGGATACATTCAGTACTTC. It yields the protein CASSQDRGYIQYF.

Here the CDR3 reads CASSQGRWDYGYTF. The CDR3 DNA is TGTGCCAGCAGCCAAGGGAGATGGGACTATGGCTACACCTTC. The rearrangement joins TRBV14 to TRBJ1-2; D is unclear. Deletions cut 1 base from V and 3 bases from J, with 9 bases between. CDR1 and CDR2 from the germline V gene are SGHDN and FVKESK. The CDR3 sequence is 14 residues long. The variable domain in full, completed from reference TRBV14 and TRBJ1-2, reads EAGVTQFPSHSVIEKGQTVTLRCDPISGHDNLYWYRRVMGKEIKFLLHFVKESKQDESGMPNNRFLAERTGGTYSTLKVQPAELEDSGVYFCASSQGRWDYGYTFGSGTRLTVV.

The V gene is TRBV5-1, the J gene TRBJ2-5; 7 bases align to TRBD2. The CDR3 length is 16 residues. Germline CDR1 and CDR2: SGHRS and YFSETQ. V lost 3 bases, J lost 4 bases, and 12 bases stayed unmatched. The CDR3 reads CASSYAGTPGGETQYF. CDR3 sequence (DNA): TGCGCCAGCAGCTACGCCGGGACCCCGGGAGGAGAGACCCAGTACTTC.

The chain employs TRBV9 and TRBJ2-7; 8 bases are shared with TRBD1. CDR1 and CDR2 from the germline V gene are SGDLS and YYNGEE. The CDR3 is made up of 14 amino acids. V lost 4 bases, J lost 6 bases, and 9 bases stayed unmatched. Here the CDR3 reads CASSTWTGLAEQYF. Written as DNA, the CDR3 is TGTGCCAGCAGCACTTGGACAGGGTTGGCCGAGCAGTACTTC.

A few counts support this clone. DNA for the CDR3: TGTGCCATCGATGAGGGCAATGAGCAGTTCTTC. Residues: CAIDEGNEQFF. This chain links TRBV10-3 with TRBJ2-1; D may be TRBD2 (5 bases). The CDR3 covers 11 residues. From germline, CDR1 is ENHRY and CDR2 SYGVKD. V was trimmed by 8 bases and J by 6 bases, leaving 8 bases between them.

This chain links TRBV4-1 with TRBJ2-7; possible D gene TRBD1, 6 bases. The germline V gene has CDR1 MGHRA and CDR2 YSYEKL. The CDR3 consists of 15 residues. The V end was cut by 0 bases, the J end by 6 bases, with 15 bases between. CDR3 DNA sequence: TGCGCCAGCAGCCAAGAAGTCCCAGGGGTGAGCGAGCAGTACTTC. Amino acid sequence: CASSQEVPGVSEQYF.

The rearrangement joins TRBV2 to TRBJ1-1; 7 bases line up with TRBD1. This CDR3 spans 13 amino acids. Germline values: CDR1 SNHLY, CDR2 FYNNEI. Germline trimming cut 8 bases from V and 6 bases from J; bases unmatched to any gene: 9. The CDR3 sequence: CASAQGVDAEAFF. The CDR3 DNA sequence: TGTGCCAGCGCCCAGGGGGTGGACGCTGAAGCTTTCTTT.

This chain uses TRBV27 with TRBJ2-7, with D tentatively TRBD2 (6 bases). Trimming removed 6 bases at V and 6 bases at J, with 9 bases between. Germline CDR1 MNHEY, CDR2 SMNVEV (reference sequence). This CDR3 spans 11 amino acids. CDR3 nucleotides: TGTGCCAGCAGATGGGGGGTCGAGCAGTACTTC. This sequence encodes CASRWGVEQYF.

The J gene is TRBJ1-4, the V gene TRBV5-1, with unresolved D. This CDR3 is built from 14 residues. CDR1 is SGHRS, CDR2 YFSETQ, per germline. Trimming shortened V by 0 bases and J by 8 bases, and 11 bases separated the two germline ends. The CDR3 nucleotides read TGCGCCAGCAGCTTGGGGCCCGAGGAGGAAAAACTGTTTTTT. It encodes CASSLGPEEEKLFF.

CDR3 in DNA: TGCGCCAGCAGCCCGGTTATTAGGAACACCGGGGAGCTGTTTTTT. Protein sequence: CASSPVIRNTGELFF. The rearrangement links TRBV5-1 to TRBJ2-2; no clear D gene. V was pared by 4 bases and J by 1 base, with 11 bases between. CDR1 and CDR2 from the germline V gene are SGHRS and YFSETQ. This CDR3 has 15 residues.

The rearrangement uses TRBV18 and TRBJ2-3; 11 nucleotides align to TRBD1. This CDR3 is built from 15 residues. Trimming removed 2 bases from V and 6 bases from J; junction bases left unmatched: 4. Germline CDR1 reads KGHSH; CDR2 reads LQKENI. Written as DNA, the CDR3 is TGTGCCAGCTCACCAAGGGGACAGGGGGTGGATACGCAGTATTTT. Protein product: CASSPRGQGVDTQYF.

The rearrangement uses TRBV19 and TRBJ2-1; TRBD2 aligns across 12 bases. Per the germline V gene, CDR1 is LNHDA and CDR2 is SQIVND (reference sequence). V dropped 7 bases and J dropped 3; count of bases not matched to a gene: 4. CDR3 length equals 15 residues. CDR3 loop: CASTSGGAGYNEQFF. In DNA, the CDR3 is TGTGCCAGTACTAGCGGGGGGGCTGGCTACAATGAGCAGTTCTTC.

This sequence joins TRBV6-6 and TRBJ1-5; D not certain. This CDR3 region has 15 residues. Germline assignment: CDR1 MNHNY and CDR2 SVGAGI (reference sequence). The germline V and J ends were trimmed by 7 bases and 3 bases, with 16 bases remaining between them. The DNA of the CDR3 is TGTGCCAGCACTAACGGGGTGGTTGCCAATCAGCCCCAGCATTTT. Translating it yields CASTNGVVANQPQHF.

V is TRBV30 and J is TRBJ1-5; D ambiguous. Trimming pared 2 bases from V and 4 bases from J, leaving 9 bases between. CDR3 size: 13 residues. From germline, CDR1 is GTSNPN and CDR2 SVGIG (reference sequence). CDR3 sequence reads: CAWSIGGNQPQHF. The DNA for the CDR3 is TGTGCCTGGAGTATCGGAGGGAATCAGCCCCAGCATTTT.

The chain employs TRBV5-4 and TRBJ1-1; 9 bases are a match to TRBD1. The CDR3 covers 15 residues. Germline values: CDR1 SGHNT, CDR2 YYREEE (reference sequence). With 0 bases clipped from V and 4 bases from J, the junction kept 4 bases outside the gene matches. CDR3 in DNA: TGTGCCAGCAGCTTGGCTGGGACAGGGTTCACTGAAGCTTTCTTT. Translating gives CASSLAGTGFTEAFF.

The rearrangement uses TRBV7-6 and TRBJ2-2, with D maybe TRBD2 (7 bases). Trimming stripped 0 bases from V and 1 base from J, with 9 bases between. Germline V lookup: CDR1 SGHVS, CDR2 FNYEAQ. The CDR3 covers 16 residues. The CDR3 here is CASSLARGQNTGELFF. CDR3 in DNA: TGTGCCAGCAGCTTAGCGCGGGGGCAGAACACCGGGGAGCTGTTTTTT.

The CDR3 sequence is CASSLLLAGGRGTQYF. CDR3 bases: TGTGCCAGCAGCTTGTTACTAGCGGGGGGCCGTGGGACCCAGTACTTC. The gene calls are TRBV5-5 and TRBJ2-5, with 12 bases matching TRBD2. CDR3 length equals 16 residues. Germline V gene sequence: CDR1 SGHKS, CDR2 YYEKEE (reference sequence). V was clipped by 1 base and J by 7 bases; unmatched bases: 8.

The gene calls are TRBV5-4 and TRBJ2-7; D possibly corresponds to TRBD2 (5 bases). The CDR3 has 12 amino acids. Germline CDR1 is SGHNT and CDR2 is YYREEE (reference sequence). V lost 4 bases to trimming and J lost 7 bases, with 12 bases between them. The CDR3 region has the DNA TGTGCCAGCAGCCGAGGGTGGAGTGAGCAGTACTTC. Translating it yields CASSRGWSEQYF.

The rearrangement joins TRBV7-9 to TRBJ2-7, with 10 bases that match TRBD1. The CDR3 spans 15 residues. Per germline, CDR1 SEHNR and CDR2 FQNEAQ (reference sequence). The trim removed 1 base at V and 5 bases at J, leaving 5 bases unmatched. The chain's CDR3 is CASSLEETGGNEQYF. In DNA, the CDR3 is TGTGCCAGCAGCTTAGAAGAGACAGGGGGCAACGAGCAGTACTTC.